The entry below gives a single T cell receptor (beta chain) sequence along with its context. Its antigen is unidentified. Anti-CD3/anti-CD28 beads served as a nonspecific positive control stimulus. CD4+ T cells upregulating both CD40 ligand and CD69 were sorted as responding cells. The libraries were made with immunoSEQ version 4 in survey mode. Sequencing used immunoSEQ multiplex PCR; TCRdb keeps in-frame clones, though not all of them. The sample holds tens of thousands of clones, more than 80% seen once. These data belong to a study of persistence of HIV-infected CD4 T cells. With 5 bases removed from V and 2 bases from J, the gap between germline ends came to 18 bases. The CDR3 runs to 16 residues. Germline lookup yields CDR1 KGHSH and CDR2 LQKENI.

The V and J genes are TRBV18 and TRBJ1-1; D unresolved. The receptor was isolated from an adult woman with HIV who was CMV-seropositive. Specimen: CD4+ T cells sorted from PBMCs after approximately 19-hour stimulation, collected from a patient who received antiretroviral therapy. For the CDR3, the DNA is TGTGCCAGCTCAGAAAATTCCCTCAGGTCCAACACTGAAGCTTTCTTT. Residues: CASSENSLRSNTEAFF.